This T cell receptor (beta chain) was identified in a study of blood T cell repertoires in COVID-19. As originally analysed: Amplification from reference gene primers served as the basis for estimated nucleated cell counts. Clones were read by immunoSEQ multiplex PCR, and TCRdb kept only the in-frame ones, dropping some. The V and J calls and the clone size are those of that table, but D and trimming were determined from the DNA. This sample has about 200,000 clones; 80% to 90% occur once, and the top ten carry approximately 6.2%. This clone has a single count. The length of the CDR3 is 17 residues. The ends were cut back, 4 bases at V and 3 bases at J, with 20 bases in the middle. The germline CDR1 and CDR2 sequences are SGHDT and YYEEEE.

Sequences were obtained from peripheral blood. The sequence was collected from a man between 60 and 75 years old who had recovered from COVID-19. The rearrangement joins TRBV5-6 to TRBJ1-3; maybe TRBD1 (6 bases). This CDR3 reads CASSLGDIYQNGNTIYF. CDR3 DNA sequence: TGTGCCAGCAGCCTGGGGGACATATACCAAAATGGAAACACCATATATTTT.